This T cell receptor beta chain stems from a study of identical twins. Study-wide results and limits: Zero-insertion analyses were open to partial confounding by invariant MAIT and iNKT cells. High-abundance cord blood beta clonotypes had fewer insertions; memory repertoires showed none. Models underestimated out-of-frame TCR alpha sharing in monozygotic twins.

Notes on this clonotype: The antigen remains undetermined. Just one base apart from a much larger clone, this may be a read error.

This CDR3 has 15 residues. Using its own MiXCR run on the 5' RACE reads, TCRdb lists one record per CDR3 protein. Among 100,000 to 110,000 distinct CDR3 sequences listed, 4.5% to 6.5% were seen once. The rearrangement links TRBV12-3 or TRBV12-4 to TRBJ2-2; 13 nucleotides agree with TRBD2. Sequences were obtained from memory T cells sorted from blood. This TCR was recovered from a woman in her fifties or sixties in good health. CDR3 sequence: CASSWTSGSTRELFF. CDR3 nucleotide sequence: TGTGCCAGCAGTTGGACTAGCGGGAGCACCAGGGAGCTGTTTTTT.